This TCR beta chain stems from a study of blood T cell repertoires in COVID-19. Assay: immunoSEQ multiplex PCR; the TCRdb copy retains only in-frame clones and omits some. The table includes about 120,000 clones, over 70% detected once. Trimming cost V 7 bases and J 4 bases; bases outside gene matches: 3. The CDR3 sequence is 12 residues long. Germline CDR1 is SGHTA and CDR2 is FQGNSA. This clone was counted between two and nine times. Sample: peripheral blood. The rearrangement joins TRBV7-2 to TRBJ1-2; 7 bases map to TRBD1. The source is a man between 65 and 85 years old with acute or convalescent COVID-19. The CDR3 region is CASTRDSYGYTF. CDR3 sequence (DNA): TGTGCCAGCACCCGGGACAGCTATGGCTACACCTTC.